This T cell receptor beta chain originates from a study of T-cell memory formation after mild COVID-19. MiXCR, run by TCRdb on the 5' RACE reads, gives a single entry per CDR3 protein. The sample contains about 140,000 distinct CDR3 sequences, around 15% of which appear only once. The V end was cut by 4 bases, the J end by 0 bases, with 10 bases between. CDR1 and CDR2 (germline): SGHVS, FNYEAQ. This CDR3 is built from 15 residues. The chain is built from TRBV7-6 and TRBJ2-1; the D call may be TRBD1 or TRBD2 (5 bases each). The receptor was derived from an adult woman who had mild COVID-19 (a few samples of this study predate the infection). Cell type and time point are not known. The sample consisted of PBMCs or a T cell subset sorted from them (not recorded which). CDR3 sequence: CASSSGRSSYNEQFF. CDR3 in DNA: TGTGCCAGCAGCTCGGGACGCAGCTCCTACAATGAGCAGTTCTTC.